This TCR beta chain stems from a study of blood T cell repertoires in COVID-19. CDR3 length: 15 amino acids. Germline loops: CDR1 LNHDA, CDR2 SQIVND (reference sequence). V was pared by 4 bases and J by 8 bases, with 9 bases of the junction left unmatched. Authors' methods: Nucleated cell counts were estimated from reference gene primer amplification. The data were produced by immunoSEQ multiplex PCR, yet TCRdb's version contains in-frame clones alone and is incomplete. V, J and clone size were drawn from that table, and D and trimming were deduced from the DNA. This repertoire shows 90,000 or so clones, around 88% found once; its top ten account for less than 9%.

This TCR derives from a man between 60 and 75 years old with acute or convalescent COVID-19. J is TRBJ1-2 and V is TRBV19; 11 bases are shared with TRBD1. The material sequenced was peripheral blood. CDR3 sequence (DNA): TGTGCCAGTAGTAGTCGTGGGACAGGGGGAGGAGGCTACACCTTC. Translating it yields CASSSRGTGGGGYTF.